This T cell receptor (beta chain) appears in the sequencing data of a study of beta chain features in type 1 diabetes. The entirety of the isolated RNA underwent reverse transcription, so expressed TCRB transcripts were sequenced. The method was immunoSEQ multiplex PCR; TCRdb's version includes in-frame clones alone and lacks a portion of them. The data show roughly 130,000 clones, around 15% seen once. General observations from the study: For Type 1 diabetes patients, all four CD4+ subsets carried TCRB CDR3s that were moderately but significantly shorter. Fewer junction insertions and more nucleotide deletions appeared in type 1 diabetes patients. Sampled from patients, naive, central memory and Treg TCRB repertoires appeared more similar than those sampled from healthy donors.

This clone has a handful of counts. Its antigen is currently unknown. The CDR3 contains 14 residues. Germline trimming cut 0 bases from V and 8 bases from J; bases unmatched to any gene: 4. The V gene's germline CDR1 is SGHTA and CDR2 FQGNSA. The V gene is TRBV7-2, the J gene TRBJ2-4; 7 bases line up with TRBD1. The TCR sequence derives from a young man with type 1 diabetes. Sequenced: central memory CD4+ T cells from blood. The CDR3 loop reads CASSLAYDRDIQYF. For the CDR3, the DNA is TGTGCCAGCAGCTTAGCCTATGACAGGGACATTCAGTACTTC.